These 28 T cell receptor beta chains were sequenced from one sample in a study of cytotoxic CD8 clonotypes in ibrutinib-treated CLL. This table comes from immunoSEQ multiplex PCR, and its TCRdb copy is limited to in-frame clones, with some not included. This sample has around 130,000 clones, with around four fifths found just once. The material was PBMCs, obtained after 24 months of ibrutinib treatment. Receptors were obtained from a human donor with chronic lymphocytic leukemia.

The rearrangement joins TRBV15 to TRBJ2-3; TRBD1 agrees at 9 bases. Germline values: CDR1 LNHNV, CDR2 YYDKDF (reference sequence). This CDR3 spans 17 amino acids. V was pared by 2 bases and J by 2 bases, with 8 bases of the junction left unmatched. CDR3 sequence (DNA): TGTGCCACCAGCAGACCCCGGACAGGGGCCAACACAGATACGCAGTATTTT. This codes for CATSRPRTGANTDTQYF. The whole variable domain, remainder taken from reference TRBV15 and TRBJ2-3, is DAMVIQNPRYQVTQFGKPVTLSCSQTLNHNVMYWYQQKSSQAPKLLFHYYDKDFNNEADTPDNFQSRRPNTSFCFLDIRSPGLGDTAMYLCATSRPRTGANTDTQYFGPGTRLTVL.

A single count supports this clone. The chain joins TRBV10-3 to TRBJ1-1; 10 bases match TRBD1. CDR3 size: 14 residues. V dropped 3 bases and J dropped 6; count of bases not matched to a gene: 4. Germline-derived CDR1 and CDR2 are ENHRY and SYGVKD. CDR3: CAISDPTGGSEAFF. Here the CDR3 DNA reads TGTGCCATCAGTGACCCGACAGGGGGCTCTGAAGCTTTCTTT.

The V gene is TRBV15, the J gene TRBJ1-4; 10 bases fit TRBD1. The germline gives CDR1 LNHNV, CDR2 YYDKDF (reference sequence). The length of the CDR3 is 15 residues. Trimming cost V 2 bases and J 8 bases; bases outside gene matches: 5. DNA of the CDR3: TGTGCCACCAGCAGACCGACAGGGGGCGGCGAAAAACTGTTTTTT. Amino acid sequence: CATSRPTGGGEKLFF.

V and J are TRBV6-6 and TRBJ2-1; the D is unclear. The CDR3 spans 12 residues. V shed 2 bases and J shed 15 bases, with 14 bases lying between them. In germline, CDR1 is MNHNY, CDR2 SVGAGI (reference sequence). DNA of the CDR3: TGTGCCAGCAGTTACCCCGGGCCTCGGGTGTTCTTC. Amino acids: CASSYPGPRVFF.

This clone was observed a single time. The chain employs TRBV10-2 and TRBJ2-7; 9 bases align to TRBD1. Germline V gene lookup returns CDR1 WSHSY and CDR2 SAAADI. The CDR3 length is 15 residues. V was clipped by 8 bases and J by 2 bases; unmatched bases: 10. The CDR3 DNA is TGCGCCAGCCACCAGTCACAGGGGGCTACCTACGAGCAGTACTTC. Protein sequence: CASHQSQGATYEQYF.

This rearrangement joins TRBV18 to TRBJ2-1, with D possibly being TRBD2 (6 bases). The CDR3 extends over 14 amino acids. CDR1 and CDR2 from the germline V gene are KGHSH and LQKENI. V lost 3 bases and J lost 5, with 11 bases in between. CDR3 nucleotide sequence: TGTGCCAGCTCACCCGCGGGGCTGGACAATGAGCAGTTCTTC. The encoded protein is CASSPAGLDNEQFF.

The sample holds one count of this clone. The chain is built from TRBV7-2 and TRBJ2-2; 11 bases align to TRBD2. Germline V gene data show CDR1 as SGHTA and CDR2 as FQGNSA. Trimming removed 0 bases from V and 4 bases from J; junction bases left unmatched: 7. This CDR3 has 18 amino acids. In DNA form, the CDR3 reads TGTGCCAGCAGCTTAGCCTCAGGGACTAGCGGACGCACCGGGGAGCTGTTTTTT. Its protein product is CASSLASGTSGRTGELFF.

This sequence joins TRBV19 and TRBJ1-5, with unresolved D. Per the germline V gene, CDR1 is LNHDA and CDR2 is SQIVND (reference sequence). This CDR3 is built from 15 residues. Trimming took off 3 bases at V and 1 base at J, with 10 bases between the two ends. CDR3 sequence reads: CASSMQEESNQPQHF. CDR3 DNA sequence: TGTGCCAGTAGTATGCAGGAGGAAAGCAATCAGCCCCAGCATTTT. Using reference TRBV19 and TRBJ1-5 for the parts outside the CDR3, the full variable domain is DGGITQSPKYLFRKEGQNVTLSCEQNLNHDAMYWYRQDPGQGLRLIYYSQIVNDFQKGDIAEGYSVSREKKESFPLTVTSAQKNPTAFYLCASSMQEESNQPQHFGDGTRLSIL.

The rearrangement uses TRBV5-5 and TRBJ1-5; D gene uncertain. Per the germline V gene, CDR1 is SGHKS and CDR2 is YYEKEE (reference sequence). Trimming took off 2 bases at V and 2 bases at J, with 8 bases between the two ends. This CDR3 contains 14 residues. The CDR3 sequence is CASSLGGGNQPQHF. In DNA, the CDR3 is TGTGCCAGCAGCTTAGGAGGTGGCAATCAGCCCCAGCATTTT.

V gene TRBV19 combines with J gene TRBJ1-2; possible D gene TRBD1, 5 bases. V was clipped by 5 bases and J by 5 bases, with 12 bases between them. CDR1 is LNHDA, CDR2 SQIVND, per germline (reference sequence). The CDR3 is 13 amino acids. CDR3 region: CASSEGQAYGYTF. For the CDR3, the DNA is TGTGCCAGTAGTGAGGGGCAGGCGTATGGCTACACCTTC.

This chain uses TRBV6-1 with TRBJ1-2; D may be TRBD1 (5 bases). Germline loops: CDR1 MNHNS, CDR2 SASEGT. The length of the CDR3 is 12 residues. The ends were cut back, 8 bases at V and 8 bases at J, with 15 bases in the middle. The CDR3 coding sequence is TGTGCCAGCTTTCGGGGGTTTGGAGGCTACACCTTC. Protein sequence: CASFRGFGGYTF.

The V gene is TRBV19, the J gene TRBJ2-2; D remains unclear. V shed 3 bases and J shed 0 bases, with 17 bases lying between them. Looked up from germline, CDR1 is LNHDA and CDR2 is SQIVND (reference sequence). The CDR3 runs to 18 residues. CDR3 nucleotides: TGTGCCAGTAGTATTGATGGACCCTCCATGCCGAACACCGGGGAGCTGTTTTTT. The encoded protein is CASSIDGPSMPNTGELFF.

V usage is TRBV13 and J usage is TRBJ1-1; D may be TRBD1 (6 bases). Germline CDR1 PRHDT, CDR2 FYEKMQ (reference sequence). This CDR3 comprises 15 residues. The V end lost 5 bases, the J end lost 1 base, and 14 bases lay between the germline ends. In nucleotides, the CDR3 is TGTGCCAGCAGCCCATTCAGGGGAGGGAACACTGAAGCTTTCTTT. Translation gives CASSPFRGGNTEAFF.

This sequence joins TRBV6-1 and TRBJ1-2; 7 bases map to TRBD1. Trimming took 1 base from V and 4 from J; bases not matched to a gene: 12. Per germline, CDR1 MNHNS and CDR2 SASEGT. The CDR3 is 17 residues long. The CDR3 bases are TGTGCCAGCAGTGAAGATCAAGGGAGGGGGCTCGGCTATGGCTACACCTTC. Its translation is CASSEDQGRGLGYGYTF.

The chain joins TRBV4-3 to TRBJ2-1; tentatively, D is TRBD1 (6 bases). The V end lost 0 bases, the J end lost 0 bases, and 6 bases lay between the germline ends. This CDR3 is built from 15 residues. The V gene's germline CDR1 is LGHNA and CDR2 YSLEER. The CDR3 is CASSQEQGSYNEQFF. The CDR3 coding sequence is TGCGCCAGCAGCCAAGAACAGGGCTCCTACAATGAGCAGTTCTTC.

There are a few counts of this clone. V and J are TRBV7-2 and TRBJ1-1; D may be TRBD1 (6 bases). Germline V gene lookup returns CDR1 SGHTA and CDR2 FQGNSA. The CDR3 has 15 residues. Trimming took 5 bases from V and 3 from J, leaving 16 bases between them. This CDR3 reads CASSLYGGGDTEAFF. CDR3 DNA sequence: TGTGCCAGCAGCCTATACGGAGGGGGGGACACTGAAGCTTTCTTT.

This sequence joins TRBV6-5 and TRBJ1-5, with D possibly TRBD1 on 5 matching bases. The germline V and J ends were trimmed by 7 bases and 0 bases, with 13 bases remaining between them. CDR1 and CDR2 from the germline V gene are MNHEY and SVGAGI. The CDR3 runs to 15 residues. The CDR3 DNA reads TGTGCCAGCAAAATCAGGGTTTATAGCAATCAGCCCCAGCATTTT. The encoded protein is CASKIRVYSNQPQHF.

The chain joins TRBV7-9 to TRBJ1-3; possible D gene TRBD1, 5 bases. Trimming pared 5 bases from V and 0 bases from J, leaving 14 bases between. This CDR3 spans 16 amino acids. CDR1 and CDR2 from the germline V gene are SEHNR and FQNEAQ (reference sequence). The CDR3 here is CASSRRGGISGNTIYF. CDR3 bases: TGTGCCAGCAGCCGTAGGGGAGGAATCTCTGGAAACACCATATATTTT.

The genes are TRBV29-1 and TRBJ2-5; D may be TRBD2 (6 bases). The V gene's germline CDR1 is SQVTM and CDR2 ANQGSEA. Trimming pared 4 bases from V and 2 bases from J, leaving 8 bases between. The CDR3 spans 12 residues. CDR3 coding DNA: TGCAGCGTTGGCGGGACTCAAGAGACCCAGTACTTC. Protein sequence: CSVGGTQETQYF.

A few counts support this clone. This chain connects TRBV5-1 to TRBJ2-3; no firm D call. This CDR3 has 14 residues. V lost 1 base and J 3 bases, leaving 9 bases between the germline ends. Germline V gives CDR1 SGHRS, CDR2 YFSETQ. The chain's CDR3 is CASSLSGGTDTQYF. The CDR3 nucleotides are TGCGCCAGCAGCTTGTCAGGTGGGACAGATACGCAGTATTTT. The full variable domain, completed using reference TRBV5-1 and TRBJ2-3, is KAGVTQTPRYLIKTRGQQVTLSCSPISGHRSVSWYQQTPGQGLQFLFEYFSETQRNKGNFPGRFSGRQFSNSRSEMNVSTLELGDSALYLCASSLSGGTDTQYFGPGTRLTVL.

The rearrangement joins TRBV7-9 to TRBJ2-6, with D tentatively TRBD1 (5 bases). The CDR3 totals 15 residues. Germline V gene sequence: CDR1 SEHNR, CDR2 FQNEAQ (reference sequence). V lost 5 bases and J lost 2, with 10 bases in between. The CDR3 nucleotides read TGTGCCAGCAGCGAAACAGGAACTGGGGCCAACGTCCTGACTTTC. Protein sequence: CASSETGTGANVLTF.

The CDR3 reads CASTWTSGANVLTF. Here the CDR3 DNA reads TGTGCCAGCACCTGGACTTCTGGGGCCAACGTCCTGACTTTC. The rearrangement joins TRBV7-2 to TRBJ2-6; D possibly corresponds to TRBD2 (5 bases). V was shortened by 7 bases and J by 1 base, with 8 bases between the two germline ends. This CDR3 spans 14 amino acids. Germline V gene sequence: CDR1 SGHTA, CDR2 FQGNSA.

The chain is built from TRBV27 and TRBJ2-7; D possibly corresponds to TRBD2 (5 bases). The length of the CDR3 is 13 residues. CDR1 is MNHEY, CDR2 SMNVEV, per germline (reference sequence). Trimming removed 4 bases at V and 3 bases at J, with 10 bases between. CDR3 sequence reads: CASSSYRDYEQYF. The CDR3 DNA reads TGTGCCAGCAGTTCATACCGGGACTACGAGCAGTACTTC.

The rearrangement uses TRBV30 and TRBJ2-2; TRBD1 is a possible D gene (6 bases). V lost 3 bases and J 5 bases, leaving 13 bases between the germline ends. This CDR3 has 14 residues. The germline V gene encodes CDR1 GTSNPN and CDR2 SVGIG (reference sequence). CDR3 nucleotides: TGTGCCTGGAGCGGGAACACAGGGACCGGGGAGCTGTTTTTT. Its translation is CAWSGNTGTGELFF.

The gene calls are TRBV19 and TRBJ2-6; D is possibly TRBD2 (5 bases). The CDR3 covers 17 residues. The ends were cut back, 2 bases at V and 0 bases at J, with 11 bases in the middle. Looked up from germline, CDR1 is LNHDA and CDR2 is SQIVND (reference sequence). In DNA, the CDR3 is TGTGCCAGTAGTATATCGACTATCGTCTCTGGGGCCAACGTCCTGACTTTC. Translating gives CASSISTIVSGANVLTF.

The rearrangement uses TRBV10-3 and TRBJ2-3; TRBD2 matches at 7 bases. This CDR3 comprises 18 residues. Germline CDR1 and CDR2: ENHRY and SYGVKD. The ends lost 3 bases at V and 2 bases at J; junction bases unmatched: 14. CDR3 in DNA: TGTGCCATCAGTGACCCAGCGGCGAGCGGGGCCACCACAGATACGCAGTATTTT. Translating gives CAISDPAASGATTDTQYF.

This rearrangement joins TRBV18 to TRBJ2-2; D is unresolved. Germline values: CDR1 KGHSH, CDR2 LQKENI. Trimming removed 3 bases at V and 0 bases at J, with 8 bases between. The CDR3 contains 15 residues. This CDR3 is CASSPVQTNTGELFF. The DNA for the CDR3 is TGTGCCAGCTCACCGGTTCAGACGAACACCGGGGAGCTGTTTTTT.

Of note for this clone: An end of the junction differs from the germline gene, which may be a read error. The CDR3 sequence is CASSGRTGQSSF. CDR3 DNA: TGCGCCAGCAGCGGGAGAACGGGACAGAGTTCCTTC. This sequence joins TRBV4-3 and TRBJ1-2, with 7 nucleotides matching TRBD1. The CDR3 sequence is 12 residues long. Germline CDR1 reads LGHNA; CDR2 reads YSLEER.